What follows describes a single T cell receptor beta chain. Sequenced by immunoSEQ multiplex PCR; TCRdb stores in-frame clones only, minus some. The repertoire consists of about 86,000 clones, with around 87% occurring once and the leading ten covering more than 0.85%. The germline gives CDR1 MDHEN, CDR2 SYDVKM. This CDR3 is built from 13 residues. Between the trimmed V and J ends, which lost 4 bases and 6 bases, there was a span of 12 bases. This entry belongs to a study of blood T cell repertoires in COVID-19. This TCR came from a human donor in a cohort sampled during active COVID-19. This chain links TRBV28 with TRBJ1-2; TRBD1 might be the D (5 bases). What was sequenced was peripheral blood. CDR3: CASSWGRINGYTF. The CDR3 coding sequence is TGTGCCAGCAGTTGGGGGAGGATTAATGGCTACACCTTC.